What follows are 14 T cell receptor beta chains derived from one specimen sequenced in a study of post-analysis software for immune sequencing data. Findings of the study overall: There were five TRBV segments more frequent in patients than controls, and TRBV5-6, TRBV5-1 and TRBV20-1 were among them.

The antigens of these receptors remain unknown. The library was made from cDNA and included unique molecular identifiers. Each CDR3 protein is one row after TCRdb ran MiXCR on the PCR reads. The sample records approximately 630,000 distinct CDR3 sequences, approximately 60% being singletons. The material sequenced was blood. The receptors were gathered from a girl aged 2-10 years with multiple sclerosis.

This rearrangement joins TRBV7-8 to TRBJ2-1; TRBD1 is a possible D gene (5 bases). Germline V gene sequence: CDR1 SGHVS, CDR2 FQNEAQ. The CDR3 totals 15 residues. The ends were cut back, 5 bases at V and 8 bases at J, with 19 bases in the middle. The CDR3 region has the DNA TGTGCCAGCAGCCCAGGGCGAGGCAAATCGGATGAGCAGTTCTTC. Protein: CASSPGRGKSDEQFF.

This clonotype has only a few counts. The rearrangement links TRBV20-1 to TRBJ2-5; TRBD2 matches at 12 bases. From germline, CDR1 is DFQATT and CDR2 SNEGSKA (reference sequence). V dropped 3 bases and J dropped 1; count of bases not matched to a gene: 6. The CDR3 has 16 residues. The DNA of the CDR3 is TGCAGTGCTAGGCCTAGCGGGAGGGCCCTCCAAGAGACCCAGTACTTC. Its protein product is CSARPSGRALQETQYF.

This clonotype showed up just a few times. The CDR3 nucleotides read TGTGCCAGCAGCTTGCTAGGGGGCCGCTTAGAGACCCAGTACTTC. It translates to CASSLLGGRLETQYF. This sequence joins TRBV7-6 and TRBJ2-5; 7 bases line up with TRBD1. The CDR3 is made up of 15 amino acids. V dropped 3 bases and J dropped 4; count of bases not matched to a gene: 8. Per the germline V gene, CDR1 is SGHVS and CDR2 is FNYEAQ.

This clonotype was picked up a small number of times. The chain employs TRBV25-1 and TRBJ2-7; D gene ambiguous. V lost 1 base and J lost 4, with 8 bases in between. Germline CDR1 reads MGHDK; CDR2 reads SYGVNS. The CDR3 length is 13 residues. The CDR3 nucleotides read TGTGCCAGCAGTGAATCGTGGCGGTACGAGCAGTACTTC. This encodes CASSESWRYEQYF.

This chain joins TRBV2 and TRBJ1-1; 8 bases are shared with TRBD1. The CDR3 loop spans 14 amino acids. Germline lookup yields CDR1 SNHLY and CDR2 FYNNEI. The trim removed 8 bases at V and 5 bases at J, leaving 10 bases unmatched. Written as DNA, the CDR3 is TGTGCCAGCCGGGAACAGGGGGTCGGAACTGAAGCTTTCTTT. Its protein is CASREQGVGTEAFF.

This rearrangement joins TRBV9 to TRBJ1-2, with D uncertain. The CDR3 totals 14 residues. V was pared by 0 bases and J by 2 bases, with 8 bases between. The germline CDR1 and CDR2 sequences are SGDLS and YYNGEE. CDR3 in amino acids: CASSVATQNYGYTF. The CDR3 coding sequence is TGTGCCAGCAGCGTAGCTACACAGAACTATGGCTACACCTTC. The variable domain in full, with the rest retrieved from reference TRBV9 and TRBJ1-2, is DSGVTQTPKHLITATGQRVTLRCSPRSGDLSVYWYQQSLDQGLQFLIQYYNGEERAKGNILERFSAQQFPDLHSELNLSSLELGDSALYFCASSVATQNYGYTFGSGTRLTVV.

The chain links TRBV5-1 to TRBJ1-1; D is undetermined. The germline CDR1 and CDR2 sequences are SGHRS and YFSETQ. V gave up 0 bases and J gave up 5 bases, with 14 bases separating them. This CDR3 contains 15 residues. The CDR3 bases are TGCGCCAGCAGCTTGGCCAACAGTAGAGGAACTGAAGCTTTCTTT. Residues: CASSLANSRGTEAFF.

The chain employs TRBV7-9 and TRBJ2-1, with TRBD1 as a possible D gene (6 bases). CDR1 is SEHNR, CDR2 FQNEAQ, per germline (reference sequence). This CDR3 spans 13 amino acids. V shed 3 bases and J shed 12 bases, with 15 bases lying between them. CDR3 nucleotides: TGTGCCAGCAGCTTGGGGCAGGGGCCGGGGCAGTTCTTC. The encoded protein is CASSLGQGPGQFF.

This clonotype was detected only a few times. The J gene is TRBJ2-2, the V gene TRBV29-1; TRBD1 is a possible D gene (7 bases). CDR1 is SQVTM, CDR2 ANQGSEA, per germline. The V end was cut by 4 bases, the J end by 5 bases, with 11 bases between. The CDR3 runs to 13 residues. The chain's CDR3 is CSVAQGGTGELFF. DNA for the CDR3: TGCAGCGTTGCTCAGGGGGGAACCGGGGAGCTGTTTTTT.

J is TRBJ2-7 and V is TRBV4-1; D gene uncertain. The V and J ends lost 6 bases and 3 bases respectively, with 18 bases between them. The CDR3 loop spans 15 amino acids. The germline V gene has CDR1 MGHRA and CDR2 YSYEKL. The CDR3 protein is CASSQARLRGYEQYF. The DNA for the CDR3 is TGCGCCAGCAGTCAGGCCAGACTGAGAGGCTACGAGCAGTACTTC.

Only a few counts were recorded for this clonotype. The chain has TRBV3-1 and TRBJ2-1, with unresolved D. V was cut by 3 bases and J by 7 bases, with 10 bases left in between. This CDR3 has 13 residues. Germline V gene data show CDR1 as LGHDT and CDR2 as YNNKEL (reference sequence). The CDR3 loop reads CASSQTTVNEQFF. For the CDR3, the DNA is TGTGCCAGCAGCCAGACCACAGTAAATGAGCAGTTCTTC.

This clonotype came up a few times. The chain joins TRBV6-4 to TRBJ2-6; D not certain. The ends were cut back, 3 bases at V and 5 bases at J, with 8 bases in the middle. In germline, CDR1 is MRHNA, CDR2 SNTAGT. There are 14 residues in the CDR3. For the CDR3, the DNA is TGTGCCAGCAGTGAAACCCCCTGGGCCAACGTCCTGACTTTC. As protein: CASSETPWANVLTF.

The chain links TRBV14 to TRBJ2-5; no clear D. CDR1 SGHDN and CDR2 FVKESK come from the germline V gene. The V and J ends lost 0 bases and 7 bases respectively, with 9 bases between them. CDR3 length equals 13 residues. The CDR3 reads CASSQDPRGTQYF. CDR3 bases: TGTGCCAGCAGCCAAGACCCACGTGGGACCCAGTACTTC.

The V gene is TRBV21-1, the J gene TRBJ2-3; the table calls TRBD1, which could not be checked here. TRBV21-1 is given as a pseudogene. The CDR3 covers 14 residues. CDR3 residues: CASSPATGVFTQYF. In nucleotides, the CDR3 is TGTGCCAGCAGCCCGGCGACAGGCGTTTTTACGCAGTATTTT.